The 5 T cell receptor beta chains below all came from one sample that was sequenced in a study of cytomegalovirus exposure and HLA in healthy donors. This PCR relied on a set of 60 Vbeta primers and 13 Jbeta primers. Data came from immunoSEQ multiplex PCR; TCRdb stores just in-frame clones and leaves some out. The table shows around 150,000 clones, with about 82% occurring only once. Sequencing was carried out using PBMCs. These receptors originate from a male donor in good health and CMV-seronegative.

The V and J genes are TRBV6-4 and TRBJ2-3; D is uncertain. CDR1 and CDR2 (germline): MRHNA, SNTAGT. The CDR3 has 15 amino acids. Trimming took off 4 bases at V and 1 base at J, with 12 bases between the two ends. As DNA, the CDR3 is TGTGCCAGCAGTGGGTCGGCAGGTGGCACAGATACGCAGTATTTT. Encoded protein: CASSGSAGGTDTQYF.

This clone was counted a few times. The genes are TRBV10-3 and TRBJ2-5; D is possibly TRBD1 (6 bases). Germline V gene lookup returns CDR1 ENHRY and CDR2 SYGVKD. Trimming shortened V by 3 bases and J by 3 bases, and 17 bases separated the two germline ends. This CDR3 spans 16 amino acids. The CDR3: CAISDPDRDNKETQYF. The CDR3 coding sequence is TGTGCCATCAGTGACCCCGATCGGGACAATAAAGAGACCCAGTACTTC.

The rearrangement joins TRBV12-5 to TRBJ2-1, with D uncertain. Germline assignment: CDR1 LGHNT and CDR2 FRNRAP. This CDR3 region has 15 residues. V lost 6 bases to trimming and J lost 0 bases, with 12 bases between them. The CDR3 sequence: CASGPGAFSYNEQFF. Written as DNA, the CDR3 is TGTGCTAGTGGCCCCGGAGCGTTCTCCTACAATGAGCAGTTCTTC.

The chain links TRBV7-9 to TRBJ1-5; D remains unclear. The V and J ends lost 5 bases and 5 bases respectively, with 16 bases between them. Germline values: CDR1 SEHNR, CDR2 FQNEAQ (reference sequence). There are 15 residues in the CDR3. The CDR3 nucleotides are TGTGCCAGCAGCACAACGACAACAACGGATCAGCCCCAGCATTTT. Its protein is CASSTTTTTDQPQHF.

The chain combines TRBV7-8 with TRBJ1-2; 9 nucleotides line up with TRBD1. The V and J ends lost 5 bases and 2 bases, in that order; junction bases with no gene match: 6. Germline lookup yields CDR1 SGHVS and CDR2 FQNEAQ. The CDR3 runs to 15 residues. The CDR3 spells CASSRTGVVNYGYTF. CDR3 nucleotide sequence: TGTGCCAGCAGCCGGACAGGGGTAGTAAACTATGGCTACACCTTC.